This TCR beta chain was sequenced during a study of shared clonotypes between healthy human individuals. Study-wide background: The study used three CD4 naive, three CD4 memory, two CD8 naive and one CD8 memory plate per donor. Study-level points and caveats: For naive CD4 cells, roughly 4.6% of clonotypes were shared across a handful of donors.

A remark on this clone: Antigen specificity is unknown.

From CD4+ cells came CD45RA+ naive and CD45RA-negative memory subsets. TCRdb's table, derived via immunoSEQ multiplex PCR, lists solely in-frame clones and lacks some. The repertoire holds 600,000 to 750,000 clones, with about two thirds as singletons. Sequenced input: memory CD4+ T cells sorted from blood. The subset was: CD45RA-negative fraction. The receptor comes from a woman aged 25 to 45 in good health.

The CDR3 loop is CASSPPGTSRNNEQFF. The CDR3 nucleotides are TGTGCCAGCTCACCACCGGGGACTAGCAGGAACAATGAGCAGTTCTTC. The genes are TRBV18 and TRBJ2-1, with TRBD2 identical over 9 bases. The CDR3 spans 16 residues. V was pared by 0 bases and J by 5 bases, with 5 bases of the junction left unmatched. From germline, CDR1 is KGHSH and CDR2 LQKENI.